Below are 28 T cell receptor beta chains sequenced from a single sample in a study of blood T cell repertoires in COVID-19. Sequencing was performed with immunoSEQ multiplex PCR; in TCRdb, only in-frame clones are kept and a portion is missing. The sample contains about 60,000 clones, roughly 72% of which appear only once. Sequenced sample: peripheral blood. Receptors were obtained from a woman between 65 and 79 years old with COVID-19, enrolled during active disease.

This clone was detected only a few times. Other DNA sequences in this sample translate to the same CDR3. The chain uses TRBV5-5 and TRBJ2-2; no firm D call. CDR3 length equals 14 residues. Per germline, CDR1 SGHKS and CDR2 YYEKEE (reference sequence). The V and J ends lost 0 bases and 5 bases respectively, with 8 bases between them. The CDR3, as DNA: TGTGCCAGCAGCTTGGTGGCAGGTACCGGGGAGCTGTTTTTT. Protein: CASSLVAGTGELFF.

The chain joins TRBV4-3 to TRBJ1-1; D might be TRBD1 (5 bases). Per germline, CDR1 LGHNA and CDR2 YSLEER. Between the trimmed V and J ends, which lost 0 bases and 6 bases, there was a span of 11 bases. CDR3 length equals 14 residues. The CDR3 loop reads CASSQDPRAPEAFF. The CDR3 bases are TGCGCCAGCAGCCAAGATCCCAGGGCCCCTGAAGCTTTCTTT.

This sequence joins TRBV21-1 and TRBJ2-2; TRBD1, the table's D call, lacks a check against the DNA. TRBV21-1 is termed a pseudogene. The CDR3 loop spans 16 amino acids. Here the CDR3 reads CASSKPGAKDTGELFF. The CDR3, as DNA: TGTGCCAGCAGCAAACCAGGGGCTAAGGACACCGGGGAGCTGTTTTTT.

This clone has more than one count but fewer than ten. This rearrangement joins TRBV2 to TRBJ2-1; 8 bases are shared with TRBD2. V dropped 6 bases and J dropped 7; count of bases not matched to a gene: 5. The length of the CDR3 is 13 residues. Germline V CDR1 and CDR2: SNHLY, FYNNEI. CDR3 DNA sequence: TGTGCCAGCAGAAGCGGGGGTGGGAATGAGCAGTTCTTC. Residues: CASRSGGGNEQFF.

V usage is TRBV6-2 or TRBV6-3 and J usage is TRBJ2-3, with 7 bases fitting TRBD2. The CDR3 spans 17 residues. Trimming took 0 bases from V and 2 from J; bases not matched to a gene: 8. Germline values: CDR1 MNHEY, CDR2 SVGEGT. CDR3 amino acids: CASSYSVLASSTDTQYF. The CDR3 DNA is TGTGCCAGCAGTTACTCGGTACTAGCGTCTTCCACAGATACGCAGTATTTT.

The rearrangement links TRBV6-2 or TRBV6-3 to TRBJ2-5; TRBD1 might be the D (5 bases). The CDR3 sequence is 13 residues long. Germline CDR1 is MNHEY and CDR2 is SVGEGT. The V and J ends lost 4 bases and 5 bases respectively, with 11 bases between them. CDR3 residues: CASSSDRRETQYF. In DNA form, the CDR3 reads TGTGCCAGCAGTTCCGACAGACGGGAGACCCAGTACTTC.

The CDR3 sequence is CASSLTGVPGELFF. The CDR3 coding sequence is TGTGCCAGTAGTTTGACGGGGGTTCCCGGGGAGCTGTTTTTT. V and J are TRBV19 and TRBJ2-2, with D possibly being TRBD2 (6 bases). The CDR3 has 14 amino acids. Germline V gene lookup returns CDR1 LNHDA and CDR2 SQIVND (reference sequence). With 5 bases removed from V and 6 bases from J, the gap between germline ends came to 13 bases.

The chain couples TRBV6-5 to TRBJ1-1; TRBD1 agrees at 7 bases. The germline CDR1 and CDR2 sequences are MNHEY and SVGAGI. The V gene end was trimmed by 0 bases and the J gene end by 4 bases; junction bases not matched to a gene: 5. The CDR3 covers 15 residues. CDR3 amino acids: CASSYSHSGGTEAFF. In DNA, the CDR3 is TGTGCCAGCAGTTACTCACACTCAGGGGGCACTGAAGCTTTCTTT.

The rearrangement joins TRBV12-5 to TRBJ1-2; D unclear. Germline values: CDR1 LGHNT, CDR2 FRNRAP. V lost 1 base and J lost 13, with 19 bases in between. The CDR3 is made up of 14 amino acids. The DNA for the CDR3 is TGTGCTAGTGGTTTGGACCTACCCCCCTCGACTGGCACCTTC. Residues: CASGLDLPPSTGTF.

The chain has TRBV12-3 or TRBV12-4 and TRBJ2-3; weak D call: TRBD1 (7 bases). There are 13 residues in the CDR3. V was cut by 5 bases and J by 6 bases, with 12 bases left in between. CDR3 sequence (DNA): TGTGCCAGCAGTCCCTCAGGGGGGGATACGCAGTATTTT. This encodes CASSPSGGDTQYF.

The V call is TRBV11-3, the J call TRBJ1-2; the D gene is possibly TRBD1 (5 bases). Per the germline V gene, CDR1 is SGHNT and CDR2 is YENEEA. The CDR3 covers 15 residues. V was trimmed by 5 bases and J by 7 bases, leaving 20 bases between them. The DNA of the CDR3 is TGTGCCAGCAGCCAAACCCCGGCAGGGTTGGGTGGCTACACCTTC. Encoded protein: CASSQTPAGLGGYTF.

This sequence joins TRBV3-1 (or the pseudogene TRBV3-2) and TRBJ2-3; TRBD2 matches at 15 bases. Unmatched junction bases numbered 8, after V lost 1 base and J lost 3 bases. Germline V gene lookup returns CDR1 LGHDT and CDR2 YNNKEL (reference sequence). The CDR3 is made up of 19 amino acids. CDR3 in amino acids: CASSQGWGTSGRMTDTQYF. The CDR3 region has the DNA TGTGCCAGCAGCCAAGGGTGGGGGACTAGCGGGAGGATGACAGATACGCAGTATTTT.

The chain employs TRBV7-9 and TRBJ1-2; no firm D call. V lost 5 bases and J 1 base, leaving 5 bases between the germline ends. CDR1 is SEHNR and CDR2 is FQNEAQ in the germline V gene (reference sequence). There are 12 residues in the CDR3. This chain's CDR3 is CASSRDNYGYTF. The CDR3, as DNA: TGTGCCAGCAGCCGCGATAACTATGGCTACACCTTC.

This sequence joins TRBV5-1 and TRBJ1-2, with 9 bases aligning to TRBD1. CDR1 and CDR2 from the germline V gene are SGHRS and YFSETQ. With V trimmed by 4 bases and J by 8 bases, 15 bases remained unmatched. The CDR3 spans 16 residues. The CDR3 sequence: CASSPGQGSGPGGYTF. In nucleotides, the CDR3 is TGCGCCAGCAGCCCTGGACAGGGGTCGGGGCCGGGAGGCTACACCTTC.

This chain joins TRBV27 and TRBJ1-5; possibly TRBD1 for D (6 bases). CDR1 is MNHEY and CDR2 is SMNVEV in the germline V gene (reference sequence). V was pared by 6 bases and J by 9 bases, with 15 bases between. This CDR3 spans 13 amino acids. CDR3 bases: TGTGCCAGCAGGCCACAGGGTGGGTCGCCCCAGCATTTT. Translated, it gives CASRPQGGSPQHF.

V usage is TRBV29-1 and J usage is TRBJ2-6; 9 bases align to TRBD1. CDR1 and CDR2 from the germline V gene are SQVTM and ANQGSEA. The CDR3 covers 15 residues. With V trimmed by 4 bases and J by 0 bases, 1 base remained unmatched. CDR3 sequence (DNA): TGCAGCGTTGGGACAGGGGTCTCTGGGGCCAACGTCCTGACTTTC. It encodes CSVGTGVSGANVLTF.

The V call is TRBV6-5, the J call TRBJ1-1, with D perhaps TRBD1 (5 bases). CDR1 is MNHEY, CDR2 SVGAGI, per germline. Trimming pared 8 bases from V and 1 base from J, leaving 11 bases between. CDR3 size: 13 residues. The CDR3 nucleotides are TGTGCCAGCGCAGGGCAGCCGAACACTGAAGCTTTCTTT. This encodes CASAGQPNTEAFF.

In its sample, this clone was seen once. The chain uses TRBV2 and TRBJ1-1; 9 bases agree with TRBD1. Looked up from germline, CDR1 is SNHLY and CDR2 is FYNNEI. Germline trimming cut 7 bases from V and 2 bases from J; bases unmatched to any gene: 8. CDR3 length equals 15 residues. CDR3 sequence (DNA): TGTGCCAGCACCAGGACAGGGGCCGAAAACACTGAAGCTTTCTTT. Protein sequence: CASTRTGAENTEAFF.

The chain is built from TRBV6-5 and TRBJ1-6; possible D gene TRBD1, 6 bases. The germline CDR1 and CDR2 sequences are MNHEY and SVGAGI. Trimming stripped 0 bases from V and 6 bases from J, with 9 bases between. The CDR3 is made up of 15 amino acids. DNA for the CDR3: TGTGCCAGCAGTTACTCGACAGGAACTAATTCACCCCTCCACTTT. Its protein product is CASSYSTGTNSPLHF.

This clone was detected a few times. The V gene is TRBV10-1, the J gene TRBJ1-5; D remains unclear. V shed 4 bases and J shed 0 bases, with 22 bases lying between them. Germline-derived CDR1 and CDR2 are WNHNN and SYGVQD (reference sequence). This CDR3 is built from 19 residues. The CDR3, as DNA: TGCGCCAGCAGTGGCTGGCACGGGAATAAACGACTTAGCAATCAGCCCCAGCATTTT. This sequence encodes CASSGWHGNKRLSNQPQHF.

This clone was seen more than once but under ten times. The genes are TRBV11-2 and TRBJ1-2, with D perhaps matching TRBD1 (6 bases). The CDR3 extends over 13 amino acids. V dropped 6 bases and J dropped 2 bases, with 10 bases sitting between them. Per germline, CDR1 SGHAT and CDR2 FQNNGV. CDR3 protein: CASSPGQNYGYTF. Written as DNA, the CDR3 is TGTGCCAGCAGTCCCGGACAGAACTATGGCTACACCTTC.

The chain combines TRBV19 with TRBJ1-5; tentative D call: TRBD1 (6 bases). This CDR3 contains 12 residues. CDR1 and CDR2 (germline): LNHDA, SQIVND (reference sequence). V was clipped by 10 bases and J by 2 bases, with 9 bases between them. CDR3 in amino acids: CATRGGNQPQHF. The CDR3 bases are TGTGCCACCAGGGGTGGCAATCAGCCCCAGCATTTT.

This clone has more than one count but fewer than ten. V is TRBV7-9 and J is TRBJ2-3; 8 bases fit TRBD2. V lost 4 bases to trimming and J lost 0 bases; unmatched junction nucleotides: 9. CDR1 is SEHNR and CDR2 is FQNEAQ in the germline V gene (reference sequence). This CDR3 is built from 17 residues. The CDR3 spells CASSWTGAGASTDTQYF. The CDR3 DNA reads as TGTGCCAGCAGCTGGACGGGAGCGGGGGCAAGCACAGATACGCAGTATTTT. The full variable domain, completed using reference TRBV7-9 and TRBJ2-3, is DTGVSQNPRHKITKRGQNVTFRCDPISEHNRLYWYRQTLGQGPEFLTYFQNEAQLEKSRLLSDRFSAERPKGSFSTLEIQRTEQGDSAMYLCASSWTGAGASTDTQYFGPGTRLTVL.

The chain has TRBV11-3 and TRBJ2-1; a possible D gene is TRBD2 (6 bases). This CDR3 comprises 16 residues. With 5 bases removed from V and 5 bases from J, the gap between germline ends came to 19 bases. Per the germline V gene, CDR1 is SGHNT and CDR2 is YENEEA. The CDR3: CASSPGGAGHNNEQFF. The CDR3 DNA reads as TGTGCCAGCAGCCCCGGTGGGGCGGGGCACAACAATGAGCAGTTCTTC.

CDR3 DNA sequence: TGTGCCAGCAGCCAATCTAGTCCCGGAGCAAATGAAAAACTGTTTTTT. It is translated as CASSQSSPGANEKLFF. The chain links TRBV3-1 (or the pseudogene TRBV3-2) to TRBJ1-4; D is unresolved. The CDR3 length is 16 residues. V gave up 2 bases and J gave up 5 bases, with 15 bases separating them. Germline V gene sequence: CDR1 LGHDT, CDR2 YNNKEL (reference sequence).

The chain joins TRBV15 to TRBJ2-1, with D possibly matching TRBD1 (6 bases). In germline, CDR1 is LNHNV, CDR2 YYDKDF (reference sequence). V dropped 0 bases and J dropped 9 bases, with 15 bases sitting between them. The CDR3 is made up of 15 amino acids. The CDR3 spells CATSRDRQGSSEQFF. CDR3 bases: TGTGCCACCAGCAGAGATCGGCAGGGGTCATCTGAGCAGTTCTTC.

Here the CDR3 DNA reads TGTGCCAGCAGGCCCCTTTCGGGTTCTAATGAAAAACTGTTTTTT. Its translation: CASRPLSGSNEKLFF. The chain couples TRBV6-5 to TRBJ1-4; D not certain. The CDR3 runs 15 residues. Deletions cut 6 bases from V and 3 bases from J, with 14 bases between. The germline gives CDR1 MNHEY, CDR2 SVGAGI.

The V gene is TRBV4-2, the J gene TRBJ1-5, with a tentative D call TRBD1 (6 bases). The CDR3 contains 17 residues. Germline CDR1 LGHNA, CDR2 YNFKEQ. V lost 2 bases, J lost 5 bases, and 19 bases lay in between. In nucleotides, the CDR3 is TGTGCCAGCAGCCAATATCACGGGGGGCGCGGGGATCAGCCCCAGCATTTT. It specifies CASSQYHGGRGDQPQHF.